This record covers a single T cell receptor (beta chain). Its antigen is still unknown. The sample is drawn from a study of CD8 T cells in ankylosing spondylitis. Study-level findings and limits: CD8+ disease-linked clones were present at relatively low frequencies in blood. Disease-associated clones were reportedly significantly overrepresented in matched ankylosing spondylitis synovial fluid.

Each CDR3 protein gets one entry after TCRdb re-called the 5' RACE reads with MiXCR. The sample lists 200,000 to 250,000 distinct CDR3 sequences; 10% were seen once. This CDR3 has 15 amino acids. V lost 6 bases and J lost 9; bases outside the gene matches: 13. This sequence originates from a male donor with ankylosing spondylitis or in good health (not recorded which). The rearrangement links TRBV12-3 or TRBV12-4 to TRBJ1-2; 10 positions match TRBD1. The sequenced material came from blood, either unsorted or a sorted T cell fraction (not recorded which). CDR3 nucleotide sequence: TGTGCCAGCAGCCCTGGGGGGACAGGGGAATGGAGCTACACCTTC. This translates into CASSPGGTGEWSYTF.